This TCR beta chain was profiled in a study of beta chain features in type 1 diabetes. Overall study findings and caveats: Shorter TCRB CDR3s, moderately but significantly so, were found in Type 1 diabetes patients in all four CD4+ subsets.

The CDR3 is 15 residues long. V lost 3 bases and J 2 bases, leaving 13 bases between the germline ends. CDR1 KGHSH and CDR2 LQKENI come from the germline V gene. On this clone itself: The antigen remains undetermined.

The sequenced template was cDNA made from the entire isolated RNA. Some clones are missing from TCRdb's copy, which holds only in-frame ones; the method was immunoSEQ multiplex PCR. The table lists 600,000 to 750,000 clones, around 12% of them singletons. The sequence derives from a man aged 25-45 years with type 1 diabetes. Sequencing was performed on naive CD4+ T cells from blood. The chain carries TRBV18 and TRBJ2-5, with D perhaps assigned TRBD1 or TRBD2 (5 bases each). The CDR3 protein is CASSPQGTQQETQYF. The DNA for the CDR3 is TGTGCCAGCTCACCTCAAGGGACGCAGCAAGAGACCCAGTACTTC.